The clone carrying this T cell receptor beta chain was counted only a few times. No antigen is known for it. Duration under 3 months, a NOSPECS grade of at least 4, and a Clinical Activity Score of at least 3 characterized the ophthalmopathy patients. Lactation, pregnancy, other autoimmune disease or uncontrolled infection excluded patients. The data were obtained in a study of T cells in Graves' hyperthyroidism and ophthalmopathy. Germline CDR1 reads MNHNS; CDR2 reads SASEGT. This CDR3 is 16 amino acids long. Trimming took off 0 bases at V and 1 base at J, with 12 bases between the two ends. General observations from the study: Peripheral blood also featured most of the thyroid clonotypes expanded above 0.001.

TCR beta CDR3 sequences were amplified from RNA transcripts. With the HTBI primer set, the TCR CDR3 went through a first round of RT-PCR. Each CDR3 protein is one row after TCRdb ran MiXCR on the multiplex PCR reads. This sample carries roughly 380,000 distinct CDR3 sequences, about a sixth of them seen once, and the ten largest clones take around a sixth. This receptor was identified in a woman between 40 and 55 years old with Graves' ophthalmopathy. The sequencing sample was made of blood. The chain links TRBV6-1 to TRBJ2-5, with a possible D match to TRBD1 (5 bases). CDR3 nucleotides: TGTGCCAGCAGTGAAGCCAGGACATCCGGCCAAGAGACCCAGTACTTC. Its protein product is CASSEARTSGQETQYF.